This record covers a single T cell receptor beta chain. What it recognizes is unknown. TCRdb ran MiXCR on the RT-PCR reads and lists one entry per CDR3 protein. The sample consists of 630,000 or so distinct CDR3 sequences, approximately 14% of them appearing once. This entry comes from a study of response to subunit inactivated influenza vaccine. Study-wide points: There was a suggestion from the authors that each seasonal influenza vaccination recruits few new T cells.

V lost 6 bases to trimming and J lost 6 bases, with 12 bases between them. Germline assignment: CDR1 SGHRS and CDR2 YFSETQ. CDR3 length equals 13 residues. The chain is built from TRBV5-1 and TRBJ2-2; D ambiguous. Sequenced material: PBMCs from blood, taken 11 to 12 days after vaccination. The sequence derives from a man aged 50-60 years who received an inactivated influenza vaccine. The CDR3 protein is CASTQRGAGELFF. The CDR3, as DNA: TGCGCCAGCACACAGAGAGGAGCCGGGGAGCTGTTTTTT.